The sample holds a few counts of the clone carrying this T cell receptor (beta chain). Its antigen is not known. The assay that was used to sequence DNA from cultured CD4+ T cells was the Oncomine TCR Beta short-read assay. MiXCR was run by TCRdb on the PCR reads, yielding one entry per CDR3 protein. The sample consists of about 11,000 distinct CDR3 sequences, around two thirds of them appearing once. This specimen comes from a study of vaccination and CD4 T cells after COVID-19. Regarding treatment: roughly 10-day PBMC culture with coronavirus spike peptide pools or control peptides (ViraFEST assay). Material: CD4+ T cells from blood, cultured in vitro. This receptor was identified in a human donor who had recovered from COVID-19.

DNA of the CDR3: TGCAGTGCTAGGCCGGGACTGGACAATCAGCCCCAGCATTTT. Translation gives CSARPGLDNQPQHF. This rearrangement joins TRBV20-1 to TRBJ1-5, with D perhaps TRBD1 (5 bases). In germline, CDR1 is DFQATT, CDR2 SNEGSKA (reference sequence). Between the trimmed V and J ends, which lost 3 bases and 3 bases, there was a span of 12 bases. The CDR3 has 14 residues.